A single sample is the source of the 26 T cell receptor beta chains below, sequenced in a study of T cells after posttransplantation cyclophosphamide. Sequenced by immunoSEQ multiplex PCR; TCRdb stores in-frame clones only, minus some. The top ten hold more than 3% of the sample, which has approximately 12,000 clones, approximately 80% seen once. Control samples came 1 year after myeloablative marrow transplants with methotrexate plus calcineurin inhibitor. Sequencing was performed on PBMCs, taken about 350 days after allogeneic stem cell transplant with calcineurin inhibitor and methotrexate. The source of these receptors is a young adult male patient who received an allogeneic stem cell transplant from an unrelated donor, was CMV-positive, and had acute GVHD only. Some T cells may originate from the graft donor.

This clone has only one observation. The V gene is TRBV2, the J gene TRBJ1-2; D is unresolved. The CDR3 runs 11 residues. Germline lookup yields CDR1 SNHLY and CDR2 FYNNEI. The V end was cut by 6 bases, the J end by 8 bases, with 10 bases between. The CDR3 loop reads CASRQEAGYTF. In nucleotides, the CDR3 is TGTGCCAGCAGGCAGGAGGCCGGCTACACCTTC.

The chain links TRBV6-5 to TRBJ1-2, with TRBD1 matching over 7 bases. Germline CDR1 and CDR2: MNHEY and SVGAGI. The CDR3 has 13 residues. Losses at the gene ends were 5 bases for V and 8 bases for J; bases not matched to a gene: 8. The CDR3 DNA reads TGTGCCAGCAGTCCCGACAGGGTATGGGGCTACACCTTC. This codes for CASSPDRVWGYTF.

In regard to this clone: At one of its ends the junction is not consistent with the germline gene, which may arise from a read error. The V call is TRBV10-1, the J call TRBJ2-7, with TRBD2 matching over 7 bases. The length of the CDR3 is 15 residues. CDR1 WNHNN and CDR2 SYGVQD come from the germline V gene (reference sequence). The CDR3 is CASSERGSPNEPVFF. The CDR3 DNA reads TGCGCCAGCAGTGAGCGCGGGAGTCCAAACGAACCAGTTTTCTTC.

The genes are TRBV5-1 and TRBJ1-1; a possible D gene is TRBD1 (5 bases). V was clipped by 3 bases and J by 2 bases, with 11 bases between them. Per germline, CDR1 SGHRS and CDR2 YFSETQ. The CDR3 loop spans 14 amino acids. The CDR3 spells CASSWGDRNTEAFF. The CDR3 DNA follows: TGCGCCAGCAGCTGGGGGGATCGTAACACTGAAGCTTTCTTT.

This sequence joins TRBV5-5 and TRBJ2-7; D remains unclear. This CDR3 region has 15 residues. Germline CDR1 is SGHKS and CDR2 is YYEKEE (reference sequence). V gave up 4 bases and J gave up 0 bases, with 14 bases separating them. The CDR3 here is CASSPSPISSYEQYF. The CDR3 DNA reads TGTGCCAGCAGCCCCTCTCCTATTAGCTCCTACGAGCAGTACTTC.

The CDR3, as DNA: TGTGCCAGCAGCTCACAGGGGAACTATGGCTACACCTTC. Translated, it gives CASSSQGNYGYTF. The genes are TRBV13 and TRBJ1-2; 7 bases fit TRBD1. The V gene end was trimmed by 4 bases and the J gene end by 2 bases; junction bases not matched to a gene: 1. In germline, CDR1 is PRHDT, CDR2 FYEKMQ (reference sequence). The CDR3 length is 13 residues.

This clone was seen only once. The J gene is TRBJ1-2, the V gene TRBV2; tentatively, D is TRBD1 (5 bases). Trimming took 5 bases from V and 2 from J, leaving 12 bases between them. Germline CDR1 reads SNHLY; CDR2 reads FYNNEI. This CDR3 spans 14 amino acids. CDR3 region: CASSIGHLNYGYTF. CDR3 coding DNA: TGTGCCAGCAGTATTGGACACCTAAACTATGGCTACACCTTC.

The chain carries TRBV27 and TRBJ1-4; 12 nucleotides align to TRBD1. Germline values: CDR1 MNHEY, CDR2 SMNVEV (reference sequence). J gave up 8 bases and V 2 bases, and 0 bases lay outside the gene matches. The CDR3 sequence is 14 residues long. The CDR3 region is CASSLGTGGEKLFF. The CDR3 nucleotides are TGTGCCAGCAGTTTAGGGACAGGGGGCGAAAAACTGTTTTTT.

V usage is TRBV19 and J usage is TRBJ2-7; D perhaps matches TRBD1 (6 bases). Trimming shortened V by 4 bases and J by 6 bases, and 16 bases separated the two germline ends. Germline V CDR1 and CDR2: LNHDA, SQIVND (reference sequence). CDR3 length: 14 residues. The CDR3 DNA follows: TGTGCCAGTAGTACTAGGCAGGGGAGAAGCGAGCAGTACTTC. Translating it yields CASSTRQGRSEQYF.

The chain is built from TRBV10-3 and TRBJ2-2; unclear D gene. The V end was cut by 2 bases, the J end by 1 base, with 8 bases between. There are 15 residues in the CDR3. Germline CDR1 and CDR2: ENHRY and SYGVKD. This chain's CDR3 is CAISEGDLNTGELFF. For the CDR3, the DNA is TGTGCCATCAGTGAGGGAGACCTGAACACCGGGGAGCTGTTTTTT.

The V gene is TRBV19, the J gene TRBJ2-7; weak D call: TRBD1 (5 bases). This CDR3 has 12 amino acids. Germline V CDR1 and CDR2: LNHDA, SQIVND (reference sequence). Between the trimmed V and J ends, which lost 2 bases and 6 bases, there was a span of 8 bases. This CDR3 reads CASSIQGGEQYF. CDR3 nucleotide sequence: TGTGCCAGTAGTATACAGGGTGGCGAGCAGTACTTC.

The genes are TRBV5-6 and TRBJ2-7; TRBD2 is a possible D gene (6 bases). Germline CDR1 is SGHDT and CDR2 is YYEEEE. The CDR3 consists of 15 residues. Trimming took 4 bases from V and 3 from J, leaving 17 bases between them. CDR3 DNA sequence: TGTGCCAGCAGCCTGGGGACTTACCCCCTCTACGAGCAGTACTTC. It translates to CASSLGTYPLYEQYF.

This rearrangement joins TRBV10-3 to TRBJ1-3; D unclear. Germline CDR1 ENHRY, CDR2 SYGVKD. This CDR3 spans 16 amino acids. V lost 3 bases and J lost 0, with 12 bases in between. This chain's CDR3 is CAISEFLPSSGNTIYF. The CDR3 DNA is TGTGCCATCAGTGAATTTCTGCCGAGCTCTGGAAACACCATATATTTT.

This clone has a handful of counts. This chain connects TRBV7-2 to TRBJ1-5, with TRBD1 as a possible D gene (6 bases). The ends were cut back, 1 base at V and 0 bases at J, with 10 bases in the middle. Germline V lookup: CDR1 SGHTA, CDR2 FQGNSA. CDR3 length: 16 amino acids. This CDR3 is CASSLVGQHSNQPQHF. The CDR3 nucleotides read TGTGCCAGCAGCTTAGTTGGACAGCATAGCAATCAGCCCCAGCATTTT.

The chain couples TRBV6-5 to TRBJ2-5; TRBD2 is a possible D gene (5 bases). This CDR3 has 15 residues. Between the trimmed V and J ends, which lost 6 bases and 4 bases, there was a span of 18 bases. CDR1 is MNHEY and CDR2 is SVGAGI in the germline V gene. The CDR3, as DNA: TGTGCCAGCAGACCCGACACTCGGGGTGGAGAGACCCAGTACTTC. Its protein is CASRPDTRGGETQYF.

The table lists this clone with a count of one. CDR3 nucleotide sequence: TGTGTCGCTACAGGGGGCACTGAAGCTTTCTTT. Its protein is CVATGGTEAFF. The rearrangement uses TRBV25-1 and TRBJ1-1; 8 bases agree with TRBD1. Germline V gene data show CDR1 as MGHDK and CDR2 as SYGVNS. The CDR3 is 11 residues long. Together with reference TRBV25-1 and TRBJ1-1, the CDR3 gives the full variable domain: EADIYQTPRYLVIGTGKKITLECSQTMGHDKMYWYQQDPGMELHLIHYSYGVNSTEKGDLSSESTVSRIRTEHFPLTLESARPSHTSQYLCVATGGTEAFFGQGTRLTVV.

The chain links TRBV7-3 to TRBJ2-2; 8 nucleotides align to TRBD1. CDR3 length equals 15 residues. Unmatched junction bases numbered 5, after V lost 5 bases and J lost 3 bases. Germline V CDR1 and CDR2: SGHTA, FQGTGA. The CDR3 here is CASSMTGDDTGELFF. DNA of the CDR3: TGTGCCAGCAGCATGACAGGGGATGACACCGGGGAGCTGTTTTTT.

V and J are TRBV15 and TRBJ2-2, with 7 positions matching TRBD1. Germline lookup yields CDR1 LNHNV and CDR2 YYDKDF (reference sequence). Trimming at V came to 5 bases and at J to 4 bases, leaving 7 bases not matched to a gene. This CDR3 contains 15 residues. CDR3 residues: CATSVPHRGTGELFF. The CDR3 coding sequence is TGTGCCACCAGCGTACCACACAGGGGCACCGGGGAGCTGTTTTTT.

This rearrangement joins TRBV5-4 to TRBJ2-1; 15 positions agree with TRBD2. V was clipped by 9 bases and J by 7 bases; unmatched bases: 5. CDR3 size: 14 residues. Germline CDR1 is SGHNT and CDR2 is YYREEE (reference sequence). CDR3 sequence: CATTGLAGGNEQFF. CDR3 DNA sequence: TGTGCCACTACGGGACTAGCGGGAGGAAATGAGCAGTTCTTC. Looking up the rest from reference TRBV5-4 and TRBJ2-1 gives the full variable domain: ETGVTQSPTHLIKTRGQQVTLRCSSQSGHNTVSWYQQALGQGPQFIFQYYREEENGRGNFPPRFSGLQFPNYSSELNVNALELDDSALYLCATTGLAGGNEQFFGPGTRLTVL.

This chain joins TRBV10-3 and TRBJ2-2; 10 bases match TRBD1. The J segment lost 3 bases and the V segment lost 4 bases, leaving 5 bases of the junction unmatched. The CDR3 runs to 16 residues. Germline values: CDR1 ENHRY, CDR2 SYGVKD. The CDR3 region has the DNA TGTGCCATCAGTGGGACAGGGGGTATTCACACCGGGGAGCTGTTTTTT. It specifies CAISGTGGIHTGELFF.

DNA of the CDR3: TGTGCCACCCGGGGTCCCTCCTACAATGAGCAGTTCTTC. It specifies CATRGPSYNEQFF. The V gene is TRBV6-5, the J gene TRBJ2-1; D perhaps matches TRBD2 (5 bases). From germline, CDR1 is MNHEY and CDR2 SVGAGI. CDR3 size: 13 residues. Trimming cost V 10 bases and J 0 bases, with 10 bases left between them.

The CDR3 region has the DNA TGTGCCAGCGGGGAGCAGGGGGCTGAAAAACTGTTTTTT. This translates into CASGEQGAEKLFF. The rearrangement uses TRBV2 and TRBJ1-4; 8 positions agree with TRBD1. The V segment lost 8 bases and the J segment 7 bases; nucleotides outside the gene matches: 6. CDR3 length equals 13 residues. CDR1 SNHLY and CDR2 FYNNEI come from the germline V gene. The full variable domain, rest sourced from reference TRBV2 and TRBJ1-4, is EPEVTQTPSHQVTQMGQEVILRCVPISNHLYFYWYRQILGQKVEFLVSFYNNEISEKSEIFDDQFSVERPDGSNFTLKIRSTKLEDSAMYFCASGEQGAEKLFFGSGTQLSVL.

The rearrangement uses TRBV7-2 and TRBJ2-7, with 8 bases fitting TRBD1. V was pared by 4 bases and J by 3 bases, with 11 bases of the junction left unmatched. Germline V gene sequence: CDR1 SGHTA, CDR2 FQGNSA. This CDR3 is 16 amino acids long. The CDR3 reads CASSSMTDRAIYEQYF. CDR3 DNA: TGTGCCAGCAGCTCCATGACGGACAGGGCTATCTACGAGCAGTACTTC.

This chain uses TRBV29-1 with TRBJ2-5, with 8 bases aligning to TRBD2. Germline V gene data show CDR1 as SQVTM and CDR2 as ANQGSEA. V shed 4 bases and J 5 bases; nucleotides not matched to a gene: 12. The CDR3 has 15 residues. The CDR3: CSVGGTSEYRETQYF. The CDR3 nucleotides are TGCAGCGTTGGTGGGACTAGTGAATATCGGGAGACCCAGTACTTC.

The V call is TRBV5-1, the J call TRBJ2-3, with TRBD2 as a possible D gene (6 bases). V was cut by 4 bases and J by 4 bases, with 19 bases left in between. The CDR3 is 16 amino acids. Germline V CDR1 and CDR2: SGHRS, YFSETQ. This chain's CDR3 is CASSPEGRPGADTQYF. The CDR3 DNA reads as TGCGCCAGCAGCCCCGAAGGGAGACCGGGAGCAGATACGCAGTATTTT.

The chain joins TRBV4-1 to TRBJ1-2; the D gene is possibly TRBD1 (5 bases). The CDR3 totals 16 residues. In germline, CDR1 is MGHRA, CDR2 YSYEKL. The V and J ends lost 0 bases and 2 bases respectively, with 13 bases between them. CDR3 residues: CASSQEGGRGNYGYTF. Written as DNA, the CDR3 is TGCGCCAGCAGCCAAGAGGGGGGTAGGGGCAACTATGGCTACACCTTC.